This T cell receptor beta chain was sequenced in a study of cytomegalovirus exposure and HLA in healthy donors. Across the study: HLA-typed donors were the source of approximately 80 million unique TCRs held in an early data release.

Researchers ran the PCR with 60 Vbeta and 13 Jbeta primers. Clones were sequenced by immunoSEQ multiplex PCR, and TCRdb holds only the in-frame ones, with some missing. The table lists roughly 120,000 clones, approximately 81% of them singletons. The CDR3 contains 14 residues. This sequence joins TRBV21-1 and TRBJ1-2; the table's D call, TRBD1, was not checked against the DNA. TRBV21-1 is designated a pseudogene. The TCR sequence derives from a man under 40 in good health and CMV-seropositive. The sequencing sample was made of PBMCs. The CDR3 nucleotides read TGTGCCAGCAGCAAAGGGGGACAGCGCTATGGCTACACCTTC. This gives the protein CASSKGGQRYGYTF.